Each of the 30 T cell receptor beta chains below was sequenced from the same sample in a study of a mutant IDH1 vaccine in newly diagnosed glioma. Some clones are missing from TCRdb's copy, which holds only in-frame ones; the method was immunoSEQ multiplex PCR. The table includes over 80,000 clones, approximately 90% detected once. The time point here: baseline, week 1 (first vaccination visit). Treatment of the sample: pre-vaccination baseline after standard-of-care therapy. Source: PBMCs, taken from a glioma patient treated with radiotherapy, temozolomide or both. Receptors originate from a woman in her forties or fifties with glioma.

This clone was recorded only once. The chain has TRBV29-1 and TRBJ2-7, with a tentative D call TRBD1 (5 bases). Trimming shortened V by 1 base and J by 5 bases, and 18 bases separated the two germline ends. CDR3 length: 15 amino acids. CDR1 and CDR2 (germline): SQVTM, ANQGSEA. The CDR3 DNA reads TGCAGCGTTGAAGTTCCAGGGCCGTCCACCCACGAGCAGTACTTC. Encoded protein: CSVEVPGPSTHEQYF.

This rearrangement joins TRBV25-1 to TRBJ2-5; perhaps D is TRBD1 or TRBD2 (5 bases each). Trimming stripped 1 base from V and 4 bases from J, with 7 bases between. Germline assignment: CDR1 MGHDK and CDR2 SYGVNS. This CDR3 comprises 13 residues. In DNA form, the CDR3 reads TGTGCCAGCAGTGAATCGAGGGGAGAGACCCAGTACTTC. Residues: CASSESRGETQYF.

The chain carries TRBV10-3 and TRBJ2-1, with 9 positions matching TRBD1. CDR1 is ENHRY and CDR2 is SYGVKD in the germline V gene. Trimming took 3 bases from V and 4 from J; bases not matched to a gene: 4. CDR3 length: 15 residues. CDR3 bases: TGTGCCATCAGTGAAACGGGACAGGGATACAATGAGCAGTTCTTC. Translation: CAISETGQGYNEQFF.

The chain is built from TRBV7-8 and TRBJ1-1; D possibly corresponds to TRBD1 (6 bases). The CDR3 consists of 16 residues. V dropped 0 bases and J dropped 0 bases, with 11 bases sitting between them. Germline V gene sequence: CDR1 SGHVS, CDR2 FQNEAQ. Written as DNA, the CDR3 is TGTGCCAGCAGCTTAGCGCGGGGGGCTTTGAACACTGAAGCTTTCTTT. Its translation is CASSLARGALNTEAFF.

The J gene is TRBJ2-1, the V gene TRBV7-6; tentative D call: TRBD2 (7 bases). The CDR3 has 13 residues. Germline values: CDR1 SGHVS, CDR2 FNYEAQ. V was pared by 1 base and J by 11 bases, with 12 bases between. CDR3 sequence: CASSLDRGAKQFF. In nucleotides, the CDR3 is TGTGCCAGCAGCTTAGATCGGGGGGCGAAGCAGTTCTTC. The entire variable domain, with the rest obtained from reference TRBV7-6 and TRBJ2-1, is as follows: GAGVSQSPRYKVTKRGQDVALRCDPISGHVSLYWYRQALGQGPEFLTYFNYEAQQDKSGLPNDRFSAERPEGSISTLTIQRTEQRDSAMYRCASSLDRGAKQFFGPGTRLTVL.

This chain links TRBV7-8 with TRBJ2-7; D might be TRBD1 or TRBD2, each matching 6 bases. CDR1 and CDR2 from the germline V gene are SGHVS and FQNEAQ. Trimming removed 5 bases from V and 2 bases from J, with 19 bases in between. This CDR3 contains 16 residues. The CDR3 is CASSTRDKDSTYEQYF. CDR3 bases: TGTGCCAGCAGCACGCGGGACAAGGATTCGACCTACGAGCAGTACTTC. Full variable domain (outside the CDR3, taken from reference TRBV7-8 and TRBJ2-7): GAGVSQSPRYKVAKRGQDVALRCDPISGHVSLFWYQQALGQGPEFLTYFQNEAQLDKSGLPSDRFFAERPEGSVSTLKIQRTQQEDSAVYLCASSTRDKDSTYEQYFGPGTRLTVT.

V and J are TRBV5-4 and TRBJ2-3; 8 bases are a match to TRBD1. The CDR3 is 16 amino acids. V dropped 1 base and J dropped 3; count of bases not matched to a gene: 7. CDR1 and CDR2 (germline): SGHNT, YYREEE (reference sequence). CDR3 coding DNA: TGTGCCAGCAGCTTGTCGACAGGGGCGAGGACAGATACGCAGTATTTT. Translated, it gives CASSLSTGARTDTQYF. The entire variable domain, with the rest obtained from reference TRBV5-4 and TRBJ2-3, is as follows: ETGVTQSPTHLIKTRGQQVTLRCSSQSGHNTVSWYQQALGQGPQFIFQYYREEENGRGNFPPRFSGLQFPNYSSELNVNALELDDSALYLCASSLSTGARTDTQYFGPGTRLTVL.

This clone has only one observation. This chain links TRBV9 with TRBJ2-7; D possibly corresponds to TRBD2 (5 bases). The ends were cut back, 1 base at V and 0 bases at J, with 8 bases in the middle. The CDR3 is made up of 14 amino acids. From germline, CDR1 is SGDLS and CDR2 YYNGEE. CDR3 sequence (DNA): TGTGCCAGCAGCGTAACGGGGAGCTCCTACGAGCAGTACTTC. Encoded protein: CASSVTGSSYEQYF.

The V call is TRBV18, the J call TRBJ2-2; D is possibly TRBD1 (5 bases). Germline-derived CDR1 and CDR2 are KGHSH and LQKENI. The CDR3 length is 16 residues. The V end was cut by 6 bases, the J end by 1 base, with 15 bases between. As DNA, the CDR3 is TGTGCCAGCTCTCAGGACCAGGGTCGGAACACCGGGGAGCTGTTTTTT. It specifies CASSQDQGRNTGELFF.

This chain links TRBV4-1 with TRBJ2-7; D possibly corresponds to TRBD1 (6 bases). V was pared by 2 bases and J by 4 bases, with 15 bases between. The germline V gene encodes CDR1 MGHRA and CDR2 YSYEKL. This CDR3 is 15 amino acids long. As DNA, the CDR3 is TGCGCCAGCAGCCAACTACAGGGATTTTGGTACGAGCAGTACTTC. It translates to CASSQLQGFWYEQYF.

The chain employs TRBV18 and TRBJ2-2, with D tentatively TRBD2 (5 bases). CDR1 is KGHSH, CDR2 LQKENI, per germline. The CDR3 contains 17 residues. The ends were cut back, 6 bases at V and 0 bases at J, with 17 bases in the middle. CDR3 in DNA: TGTGCCAGCTCCCCCGACCGGCGGGCCCCGAACACCGGGGAGCTGTTTTTT. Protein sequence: CASSPDRRAPNTGELFF.

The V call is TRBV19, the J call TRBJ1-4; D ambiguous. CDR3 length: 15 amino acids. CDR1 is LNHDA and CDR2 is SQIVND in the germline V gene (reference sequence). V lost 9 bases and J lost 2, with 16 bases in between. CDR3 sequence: CASSEVTRTNEKLFF. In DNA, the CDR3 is TGTGCCAGCAGTGAGGTTACCCGTACTAATGAAAAACTGTTTTTT.

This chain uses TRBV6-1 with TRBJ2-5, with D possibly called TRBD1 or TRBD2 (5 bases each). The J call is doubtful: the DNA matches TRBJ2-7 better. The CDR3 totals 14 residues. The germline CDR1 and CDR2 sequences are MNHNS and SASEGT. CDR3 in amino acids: CASLPGPHPYEQYF. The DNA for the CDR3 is TGTGCCAGCCTCCCGGGACCCCACCCATACGAGCAGTACTTC.

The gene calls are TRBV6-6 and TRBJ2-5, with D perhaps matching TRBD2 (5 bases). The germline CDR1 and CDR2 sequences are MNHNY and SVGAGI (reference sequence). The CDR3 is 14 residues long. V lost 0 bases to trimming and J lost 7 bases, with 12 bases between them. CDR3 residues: CASSYSERPGTQYF. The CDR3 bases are TGTGCCAGCAGTTACTCGGAGCGGCCCGGGACCCAGTACTTC.

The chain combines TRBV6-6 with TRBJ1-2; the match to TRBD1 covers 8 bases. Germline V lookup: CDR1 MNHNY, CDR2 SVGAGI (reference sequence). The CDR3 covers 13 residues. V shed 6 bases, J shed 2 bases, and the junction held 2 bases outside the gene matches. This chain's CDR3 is CASRQGANYGYTF. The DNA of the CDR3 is TGTGCCAGCAGGCAGGGGGCGAACTATGGCTACACCTTC.

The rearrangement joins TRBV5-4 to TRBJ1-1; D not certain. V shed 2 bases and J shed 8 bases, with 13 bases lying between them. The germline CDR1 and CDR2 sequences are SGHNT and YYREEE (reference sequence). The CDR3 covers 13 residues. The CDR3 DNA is TGTGCCAGCAGCTTAAATTGGGGTAAGGAAGCTTTCTTT. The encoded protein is CASSLNWGKEAFF. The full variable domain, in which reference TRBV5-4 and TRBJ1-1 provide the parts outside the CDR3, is ETGVTQSPTHLIKTRGQQVTLRCSSQSGHNTVSWYQQALGQGPQFIFQYYREEENGRGNFPPRFSGLQFPNYSSELNVNALELDDSALYLCASSLNWGKEAFFGQGTRLTVV.

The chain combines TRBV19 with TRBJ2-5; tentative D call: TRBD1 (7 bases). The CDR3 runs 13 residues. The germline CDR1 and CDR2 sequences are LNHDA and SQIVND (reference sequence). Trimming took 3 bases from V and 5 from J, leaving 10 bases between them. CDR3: CASSIQGGETQYF. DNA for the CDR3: TGTGCCAGTAGTATCCAGGGGGGCGAGACCCAGTACTTC. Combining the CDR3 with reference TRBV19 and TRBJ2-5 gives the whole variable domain DGGITQSPKYLFRKEGQNVTLSCEQNLNHDAMYWYRQDPGQGLRLIYYSQIVNDFQKGDIAEGYSVSREKKESFPLTVTSAQKNPTAFYLCASSIQGGETQYFGPGTRLLVL.

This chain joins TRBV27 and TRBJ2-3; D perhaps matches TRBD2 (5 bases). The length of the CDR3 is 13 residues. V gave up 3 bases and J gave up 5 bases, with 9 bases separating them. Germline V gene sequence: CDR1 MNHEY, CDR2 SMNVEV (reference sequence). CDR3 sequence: CASSFLAGDTQYF. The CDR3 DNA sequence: TGTGCCAGCAGTTTTCTAGCTGGAGATACGCAGTATTTT.

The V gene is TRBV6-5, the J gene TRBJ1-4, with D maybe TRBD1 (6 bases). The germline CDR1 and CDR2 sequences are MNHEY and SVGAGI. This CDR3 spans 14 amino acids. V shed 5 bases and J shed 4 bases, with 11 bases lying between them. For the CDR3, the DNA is TGTGCCAGCAGTAGGACAGAGGTTAATGAAAAACTGTTTTTT. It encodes CASSRTEVNEKLFF.

CDR3 in DNA: TGTGCCAGCAGTGATGGACCGGTGGACACTGAAGCTTTCTTT. It encodes CASSDGPVDTEAFF. The chain has TRBV25-1 and TRBJ1-1; unclear D gene. This CDR3 region has 14 residues. CDR1 and CDR2 (germline): MGHDK, SYGVNS. Trimming took off 3 bases at V and 3 bases at J, with 11 bases between the two ends.

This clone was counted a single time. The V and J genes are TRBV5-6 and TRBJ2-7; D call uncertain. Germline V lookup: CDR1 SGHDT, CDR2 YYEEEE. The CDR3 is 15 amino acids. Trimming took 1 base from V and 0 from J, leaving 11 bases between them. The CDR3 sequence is CASSLWQASSYEQYF. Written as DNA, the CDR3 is TGTGCCAGCAGCTTGTGGCAGGCGAGCTCCTACGAGCAGTACTTC.

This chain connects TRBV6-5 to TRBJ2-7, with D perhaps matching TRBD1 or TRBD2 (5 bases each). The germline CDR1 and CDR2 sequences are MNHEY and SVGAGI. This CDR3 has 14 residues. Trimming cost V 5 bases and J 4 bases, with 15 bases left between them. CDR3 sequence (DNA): TGTGCCAGCAGTCCCGTGGCAGGGACGTACGAGCAGTACTTC. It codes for CASSPVAGTYEQYF.

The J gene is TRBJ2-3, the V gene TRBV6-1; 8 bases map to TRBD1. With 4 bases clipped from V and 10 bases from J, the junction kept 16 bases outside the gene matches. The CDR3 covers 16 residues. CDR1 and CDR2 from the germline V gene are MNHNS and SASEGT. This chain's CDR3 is CASSAPTGGGWGAQYF. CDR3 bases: TGTGCCAGCAGTGCGCCTACAGGGGGAGGCTGGGGGGCGCAGTATTTT.

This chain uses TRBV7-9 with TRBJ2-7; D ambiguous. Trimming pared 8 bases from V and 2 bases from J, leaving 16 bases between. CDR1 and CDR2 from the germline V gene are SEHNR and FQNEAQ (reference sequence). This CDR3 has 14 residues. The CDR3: CASSFTDGPYEQYF. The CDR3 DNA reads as TGTGCCAGCTCCTTCACTGACGGTCCCTACGAGCAGTACTTC.

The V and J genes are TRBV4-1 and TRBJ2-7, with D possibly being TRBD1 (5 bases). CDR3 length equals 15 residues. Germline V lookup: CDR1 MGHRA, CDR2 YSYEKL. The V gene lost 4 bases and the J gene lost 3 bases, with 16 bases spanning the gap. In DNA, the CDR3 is TGCGCCAGCAGCCCTGAGCCAGAAAGGGGCTACGAGCAGTACTTC. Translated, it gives CASSPEPERGYEQYF.

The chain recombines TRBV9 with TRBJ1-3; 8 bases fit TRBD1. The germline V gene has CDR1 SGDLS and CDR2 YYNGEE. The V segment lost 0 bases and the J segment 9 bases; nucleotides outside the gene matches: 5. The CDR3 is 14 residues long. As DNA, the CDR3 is TGTGCCAGCAGCGTAGCTACACAGGGGGGCACCATATATTTT. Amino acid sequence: CASSVATQGGTIYF.

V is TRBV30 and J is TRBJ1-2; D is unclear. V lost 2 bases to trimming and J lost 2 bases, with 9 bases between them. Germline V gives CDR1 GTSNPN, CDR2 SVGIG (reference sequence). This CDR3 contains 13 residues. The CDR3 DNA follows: TGTGCCTGGAGTCTACACCTGAACTATGGCTACACCTTC. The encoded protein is CAWSLHLNYGYTF.

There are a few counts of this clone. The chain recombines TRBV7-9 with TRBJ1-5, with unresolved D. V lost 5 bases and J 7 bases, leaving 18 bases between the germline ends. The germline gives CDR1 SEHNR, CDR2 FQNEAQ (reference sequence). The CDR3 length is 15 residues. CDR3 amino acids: CASSPSSVSIQPQHF. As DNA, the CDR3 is TGTGCCAGCAGCCCTTCGTCGGTATCCATACAGCCCCAGCATTTT.

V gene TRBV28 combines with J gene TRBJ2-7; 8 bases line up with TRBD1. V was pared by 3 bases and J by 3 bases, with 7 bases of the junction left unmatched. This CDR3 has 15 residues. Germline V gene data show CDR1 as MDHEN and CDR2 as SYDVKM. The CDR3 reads CASSLAGTGLYEQYF. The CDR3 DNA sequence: TGTGCCAGCAGTTTGGCCGGGACAGGACTCTACGAGCAGTACTTC.

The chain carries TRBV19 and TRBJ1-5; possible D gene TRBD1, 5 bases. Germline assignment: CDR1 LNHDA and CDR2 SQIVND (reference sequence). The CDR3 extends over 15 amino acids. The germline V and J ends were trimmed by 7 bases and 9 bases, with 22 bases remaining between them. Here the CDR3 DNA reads TGTGCCAGTAACTCCGTGGAGGCAGGCGGGGGGCCCCAGCATTTT. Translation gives CASNSVEAGGGPQHF.